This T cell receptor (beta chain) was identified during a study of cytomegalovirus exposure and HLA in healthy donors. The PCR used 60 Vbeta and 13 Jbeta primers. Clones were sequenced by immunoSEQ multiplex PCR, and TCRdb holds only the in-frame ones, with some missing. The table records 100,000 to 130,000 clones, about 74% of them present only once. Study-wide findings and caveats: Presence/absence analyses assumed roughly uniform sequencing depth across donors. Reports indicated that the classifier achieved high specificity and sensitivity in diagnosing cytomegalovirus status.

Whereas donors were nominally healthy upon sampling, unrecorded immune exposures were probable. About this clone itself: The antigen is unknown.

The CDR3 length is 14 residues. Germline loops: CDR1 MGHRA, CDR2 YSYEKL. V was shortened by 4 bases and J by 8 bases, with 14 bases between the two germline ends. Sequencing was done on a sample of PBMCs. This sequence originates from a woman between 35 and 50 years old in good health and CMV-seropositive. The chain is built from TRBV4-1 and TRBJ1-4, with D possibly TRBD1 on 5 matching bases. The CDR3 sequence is CASSPKGREEKLFF. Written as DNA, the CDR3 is TGCGCCAGCAGCCCAAAGGGGCGCGAAGAAAAACTGTTTTTT.